This TCR beta chain was identified during a study of graft-versus-host responses after intestinal transplantation. At the level of the study: Once they had received anti-thymocyte globulin induction, all recipients took tacrolimus and steroids for about 3 years. General study points: Elevated graft-versus-host to host-versus-graft clonal ratios in allografts were recorded for patients with graft-donor T cell macrochimerism. Recipient marrow showed GvH clones, some seen first in ileum or blood. After transplant, early declines in HvG clones were associated with peak levels of circulating GvH clones.

Of note for this clone: Its antigen is not known.

Repertoires were generated with immunoSEQ multiplex PCR, while TCRdb's copy carries only in-frame clones and drops some. This table holds about 100,000 clones, roughly 87% found once. Germline V gives CDR1 GTSNPN, CDR2 SVGIG (reference sequence). The CDR3 totals 14 residues. J was trimmed by 1 base and V by 3 bases; bases with no gene match: 5. The V call is TRBV30, the J call TRBJ1-2, with 7 bases fitting TRBD1. The material was unstimulated CD4+ T cells sorted from spleen or lymph node cells, obtained before transplant. This TCR derives from a human donor who was the organ donor for an intestinal transplant. The DNA for the CDR3 is TGTGCCTGGAGACATAGGGGGCTTAACTATGGCTACACCTTC. Its translation is CAWRHRGLNYGYTF.